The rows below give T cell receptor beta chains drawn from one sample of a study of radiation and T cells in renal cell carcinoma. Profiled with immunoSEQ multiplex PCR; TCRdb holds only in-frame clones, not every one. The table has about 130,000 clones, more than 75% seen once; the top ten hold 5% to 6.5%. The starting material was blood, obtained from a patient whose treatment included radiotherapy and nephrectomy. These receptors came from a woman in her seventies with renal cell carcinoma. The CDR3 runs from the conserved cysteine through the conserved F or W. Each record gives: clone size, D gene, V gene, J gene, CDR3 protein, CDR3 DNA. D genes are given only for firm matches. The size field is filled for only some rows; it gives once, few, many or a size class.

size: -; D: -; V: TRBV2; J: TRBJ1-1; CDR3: CASSGPNTEAFF; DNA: TGTGCCAGCAGTGGCCCGAACACTGAAGCTTTCTTT
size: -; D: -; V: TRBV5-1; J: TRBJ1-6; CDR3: CASSPDGPISPLHF; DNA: TGCGCCAGCAGCCCGGACGGGCCTATTTCACCCCTCCACTTT
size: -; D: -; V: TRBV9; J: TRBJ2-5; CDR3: CASSGSGQETQYF; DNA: TGTGCCAGCAGCGGCAGTGGGCAAGAGACCCAGTACTTC
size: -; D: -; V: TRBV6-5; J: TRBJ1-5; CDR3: CASRMTALGSQPQHF; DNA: TGTGCCAGCCGAATGACAGCCTTGGGTAGTCAGCCCCAGCATTTT
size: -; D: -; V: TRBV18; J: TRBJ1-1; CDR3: CASSPGGLTEAFF; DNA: TGTGCCAGCTCACCAGGGGGGCTCACTGAAGCTTTCTTT
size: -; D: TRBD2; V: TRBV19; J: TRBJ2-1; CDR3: CASSGPGSGREQFF; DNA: TGTGCCAGTAGTGGTCCGGGTAGCGGGCGCGAGCAGTTCTTC
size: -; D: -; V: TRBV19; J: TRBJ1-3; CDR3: CASSIRGNRVGNTIYF; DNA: TGTGCCAGTAGTATACGGGGAAACAGGGTCGGAAACACCATATATTTT
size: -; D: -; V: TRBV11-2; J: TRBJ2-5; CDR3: CASSTTASETQYF; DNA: TGTGCCAGCAGCACCACAGCTTCGGAGACCCAGTACTTC
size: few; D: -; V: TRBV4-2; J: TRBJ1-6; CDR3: CASSQTGPDNSPLHF; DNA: TGTGCCAGCAGCCAAACCGGGCCCGATAATTCACCCCTCCACTTT
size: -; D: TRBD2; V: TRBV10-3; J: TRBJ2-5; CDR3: CAIGLAGGGQKETQYF; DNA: TGTGCCATCGGACTAGCGGGGGGAGGGCAGAAAGAGACCCAGTACTTC
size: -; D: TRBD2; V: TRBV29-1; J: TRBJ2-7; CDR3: CSVGTSGLYYEQYF; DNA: TGCAGCGTCGGGACTAGCGGGCTTTACTACGAGCAGTACTTC
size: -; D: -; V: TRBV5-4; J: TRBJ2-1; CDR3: CASTPGRTTFNEQFF; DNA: TGTGCCAGCACCCCGGGACGTACTACCTTCAATGAGCAGTTCTTC
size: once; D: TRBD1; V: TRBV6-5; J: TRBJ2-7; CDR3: CASSQGQGPNEQYF; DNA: TGTGCCAGCAGTCAAGGACAGGGACCTAACGAGCAGTACTTC
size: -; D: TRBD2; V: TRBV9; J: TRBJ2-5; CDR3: CASSWTSGETQYF; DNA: TGTGCCAGCAGCTGGACTAGCGGAGAGACCCAGTACTTC
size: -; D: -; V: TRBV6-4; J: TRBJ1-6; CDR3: CASSEQANSPLHF; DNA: TGTGCCAGCAGTGAGCAGGCTAATTCACCCCTCCACTTT
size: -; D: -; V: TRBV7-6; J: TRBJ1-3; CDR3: CASSPRGEGNTIYF; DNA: TGTGCCAGCAGCCCCCGGGGGGAAGGAAACACCATATATTTT
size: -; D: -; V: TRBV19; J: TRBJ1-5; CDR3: CASSMGRYSNQPQHF; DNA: TGTGCCAGTAGTATGGGGAGATATAGCAATCAGCCCCAGCATTTT
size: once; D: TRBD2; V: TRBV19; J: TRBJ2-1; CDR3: CASSISGGAPNEQFF; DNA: TGTGCCAGTAGTATTAGCGGGGGGGCCCCCAATGAGCAGTTCTTC
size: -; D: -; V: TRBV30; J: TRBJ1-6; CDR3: CAWELGTKSSYNSPLHF; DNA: TGTGCCTGGGAACTCGGAACCAAAAGCTCCTATAATTCACCCCTCCACTTT
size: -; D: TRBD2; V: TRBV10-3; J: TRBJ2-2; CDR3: CAISVLAGENGELFF; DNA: TGTGCCATCAGTGTGCTAGCGGGGGAAAACGGGGAGCTGTTTTTT
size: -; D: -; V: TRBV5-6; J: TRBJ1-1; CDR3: CASSPGGGAEAFF; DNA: TGTGCCAGCAGCCCGGGAGGGGGGGCTGAAGCTTTCTTT
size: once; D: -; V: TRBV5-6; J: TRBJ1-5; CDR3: CASSLLGGLDQPQHF; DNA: TGTGCCAGCAGCTTGTTAGGGGGATTGGATCAGCCCCAGCATTTT
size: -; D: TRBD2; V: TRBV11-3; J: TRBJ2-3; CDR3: CASSLALAGVHTDTQYF; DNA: TGTGCCAGCAGCTTAGCTCTAGCGGGGGTGCACACAGATACGCAGTATTTT
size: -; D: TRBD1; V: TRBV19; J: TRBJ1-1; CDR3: CASSIPLWGTGDTEAFF; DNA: TGTGCCAGTAGTATCCCCTTGTGGGGGACAGGGGACACTGAAGCTTTCTTT
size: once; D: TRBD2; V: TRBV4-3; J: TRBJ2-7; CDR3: CASSQEIAGNSYEQYF; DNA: TGCGCCAGCAGCCAAGAAATAGCGGGGAACTCCTACGAGCAGTACTTC
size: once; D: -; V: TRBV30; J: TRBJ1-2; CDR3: CAWSARRGRGYTF; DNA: TGTGCCTGGAGTGCTCGAAGGGGACGAGGCTACACCTTC
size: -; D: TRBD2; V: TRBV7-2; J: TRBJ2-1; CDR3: CASSLVAGAYNEQFF; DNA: TGTGCCAGCAGCTTAGTTGCGGGGGCCTACAATGAGCAGTTCTTC
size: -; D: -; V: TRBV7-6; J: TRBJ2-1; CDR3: CASSSRGRGANSYNEQFF; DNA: TGTGCCAGCAGCTCCCGGGGTAGGGGGGCAAATTCCTACAATGAGCAGTTCTTC
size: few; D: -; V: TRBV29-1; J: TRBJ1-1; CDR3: CSVPPLVSSPLNTEAFF; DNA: TGCAGCGTCCCCCCTTTGGTGTCTTCACCATTGAACACTGAAGCTTTCTTT
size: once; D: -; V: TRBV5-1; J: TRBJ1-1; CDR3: CASSLGPGGRIAEAFF; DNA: TGCGCCAGCAGCTTGGGTCCGGGAGGAAGAATCGCTGAAGCTTTCTTT
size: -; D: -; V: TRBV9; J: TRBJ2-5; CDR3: CASSADFPQETQYF; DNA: TGTGCCAGCAGCGCGGACTTTCCGCAAGAGACCCAGTACTTC
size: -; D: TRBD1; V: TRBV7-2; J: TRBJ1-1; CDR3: CASSRDSITEAFF; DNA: TGTGCCAGCAGCCGGGACAGTATCACTGAAGCTTTCTTT
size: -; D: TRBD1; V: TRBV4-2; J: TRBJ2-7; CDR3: CASSQDRLGTGAYEQYF; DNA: TGTGCCAGCAGCCAAGATAGGTTGGGGACAGGGGCCTACGAGCAGTACTTC
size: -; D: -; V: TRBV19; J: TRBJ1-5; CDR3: CASSIQRASNQPQHF; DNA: TGTGCCAGTAGTATTCAACGGGCCAGCAATCAGCCCCAGCATTTT
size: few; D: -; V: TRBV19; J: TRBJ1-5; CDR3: CASSIGERNQPQHF; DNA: TGTGCCAGTAGTATAGGGGAACGGAATCAGCCCCAGCATTTT
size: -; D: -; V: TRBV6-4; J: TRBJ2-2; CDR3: CASSAQGTGELFF; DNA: TGTGCCAGCAGCGCTCAAGGGACCGGGGAGCTGTTTTTT
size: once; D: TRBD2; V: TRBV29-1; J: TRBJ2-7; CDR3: CSVGAGVSAYEQYF; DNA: TGCAGCGTTGGGGCGGGGGTGTCGGCCTACGAGCAGTACTTC
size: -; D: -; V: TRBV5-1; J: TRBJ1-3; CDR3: CASSRAALEGNTIYF; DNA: TGCGCCAGCAGCAGGGCCGCCCTGGAGGGAAACACCATATATTTT
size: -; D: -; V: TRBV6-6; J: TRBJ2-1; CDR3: CASASGPSSYNEQFF; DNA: TGTGCCAGCGCCAGCGGGCCTAGCTCCTACAATGAGCAGTTCTTC
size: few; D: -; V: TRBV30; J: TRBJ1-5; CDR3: CAWSRLGQPQHF; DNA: TGTGCCTGGAGTCGTTTAGGTCAGCCCCAGCATTTT
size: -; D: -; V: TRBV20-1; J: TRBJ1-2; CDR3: CSARDSGGYTF; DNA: TGCAGTGCTAGGGACAGTGGCGGCTACACCTTC
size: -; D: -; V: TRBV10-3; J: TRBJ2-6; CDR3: CASQTANSGANVLTF; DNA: TGTGCCTCGCAGACAGCCAACTCTGGGGCCAACGTCCTGACTTTC
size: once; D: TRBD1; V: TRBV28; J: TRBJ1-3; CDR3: CASSLQGAESGNTIYF; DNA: TGTGCCAGCAGTTTACAGGGGGCGGAATCTGGAAACACCATATATTTT
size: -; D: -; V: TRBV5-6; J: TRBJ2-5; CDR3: CASSLGPGSGQETQYF; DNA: TGTGCCAGCAGCTTGGGCCCGGGGTCGGGCCAAGAGACCCAGTACTTC
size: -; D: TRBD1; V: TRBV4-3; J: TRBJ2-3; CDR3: CASSQGRGTGSTDTQYF; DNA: TGCGCCAGCAGCCAAGGGAGGGGGACAGGTAGCACAGATACGCAGTATTTT
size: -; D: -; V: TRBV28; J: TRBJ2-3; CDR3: CASRTWRTDTQYF; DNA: TGTGCCAGCAGGACATGGCGCACAGATACGCAGTATTTT